This T cell receptor beta chain was found in a study of cytomegalovirus exposure and HLA in healthy donors (dated by TCRdb to between 2016 and 2019). Background on the whole study: An earlier analysis of approximately 590 of the donors reported 250 to 350 Gb of sequence data and about 100 million unique TCR beta sequences from some 180 million T cells. Typing coverage varied by locus: roughly 620-640 donors for A, B, C, DRB1 and DQB1; roughly 510 for DQA1; over 600 for DPA1; about 450 for DPB1. A few DR-DQ haplotypes were handled as single units for association and clustering because linkage in the cohort was strong. Every discovery cohort repertoire had been produced on one sequencing platform. Of the 350 to 450 genotyped donors, about 84% fell in the genetic ancestry cluster associated with self-reported Caucasian donors. Donor age, sex, ethnicity and CMV serostatus were compiled alongside the repertoire data. Rather than drawing on any new phenotypic data, the later analysis identified candidate immune exposures from TCR beta sequences and the way those sequences occurred across donors. A later genetic analysis took genome-wide SNP genotypes for about 65% of the roughly 670 donors and used that subset as a discovery cohort. An earlier analysis of some 600 of the donors applied high-throughput TCR beta sequencing to assess whether each TCR beta V gene segment acted as functional or pseudogenic. An early release covering 500 to 750 HLA-typed donors comprised about 320 gigabases of sequencing data and around 80 million unique TCR sequences. The study used immunosequencing to profile the T cell repertoires of under 700 subjects and linked those repertoires to cytomegalovirus serostatus. HLA typing included class I and class II loci at four-digit resolution. The study combined high-throughput TCR immunosequencing, statistical association of individual TCRs with disease status, and machine learning to predict cytomegalovirus infection status. On average, over 200,000 unique TCR beta nucleotide sequences were sequenced per donor among fewer than 500 genotyped donors of the cohort, with about 19% of those sequences being non-productive. Along with the 666-subject first cohort, a separate validation cohort of around 110 different subjects was used. A later analysis re-examined previously published TCR beta repertoires from roughly 720 donors and added high-resolution HLA genotyping to investigate patterns of TCR occurrence. The study aimed to test whether signatures of past pathogen exposure could be identified by cataloging public T cell receptors.

Beyond this particular receptor, the publication reports: In a later analysis, TCR association rates were found to vary across HLA loci, with the most associated TCRs seen for DRB1 alleles and the fewest for HLA-C alleles. A few of the identified cytomegalovirus-associated TCR beta chains were confirmed in vitro to be specific for cytomegalovirus antigens. In both the original and validation cohorts, the classifier was reported to diagnose cytomegalovirus status with high specificity and sensitivity. A cluster of highly shared sequence variants was judged likely to be a technical artifact of the sequencing pipeline. Compared with the 666-donor mean, donors in an Asian-associated ancestry cluster had fewer N-insertions in productive TCRs, according to a later genetic analysis. The only immune exposure information available for the cohort was CMV serostatus. In a later analysis, HLA-associated TCR beta chains showed more clonal expansion and lower generation probabilities than non-associated chains that were equally common. Sequencing depth was assumed to be roughly uniform across donors in the presence/absence analyses, though that assumption may not hold. According to a later analysis, parvovirus B19, influenza, CMV and Epstein-Barr virus appeared linked to several top co-occurrence clusters. A later genetic analysis associated a missense DCLRE1C variant with V-gene and J-gene trimming of TCR beta chains, and an independent cohort replicated the association. Across donors, most TCR sequences were observed very rarely, whereas some public TCRs were present in many individuals. Linkage disequilibrium might explain the correlated functional status among segregating V segments, but an unknown experimental factor could not be ruled out. Specific HLA alleles were associated with 15,000 to 20,000 TCR beta sequences at a false discovery rate of 0.05 in a later analysis. Most CMV-associated TCR beta chains appeared to be HLA-restricted in a later analysis, and the HLA associations seemed to be driven largely by CMV exposure. Only TCR beta chains were sequenced in this cohort, and the absence of alpha or paired-chain data limited detectable features. Because the 87-base-pair reads could not distinguish some IMGT-functional V segments, including TRBV6-2 and TRBV6-3, those segments were excluded. According to the authors, the approach could potentially be generalized to other disease states and immunological phenotypes. A further reported finding was that TCR beta sequences accurately predicted the HLA-A and HLA-B alleles for most subjects in the first cohort. The study gave a list of about 170 TCR beta chains associated with cytomegalovirus. Because HLA typing was missing for some donors at each locus, association tests included only the typed subset. In an earlier analysis of over 550 of the donors, most TCR beta V segments were observed in productive rearrangements about 90% or about 30% of the time, broadly matching IMGT annotations. About 17 rarely observed V segments, including chromosome 9 orphons, were excluded from the earlier analysis of several hundred of the donors because counts were too low. When HLA alleles, especially DR and DQ, strongly co-occurred, attributing TCR associations to individual alleles was difficult.

There are 16 amino acids in the CDR3, from cysteine to phenylalanine inclusive. The entry retains the CDR3 DNA only, 48 bases that are in frame from base 1. CDR1 and CDR2, per the germline V gene (reference sequence), are MNHEY and SMNVEV. At the junction V is shortened by 6 bases and J by 9 bases; bases outside the gene matches: 14. The cohort consisted of 600 or so healthy bone marrow donors. At the time of sampling, every cohort member was nominally healthy, though immune exposures that went unrecorded were likely present. The donor was CMV seronegative and belonged to the group of around 350 seronegative cohort members. Each donor provided a peripheral blood sample, and peripheral blood mononuclear cells were used for TCR beta sequencing. The Qiagen DNeasy Blood Extraction Kit was used to extract genomic DNA from the blood cell samples. Library preparation used the immunoSEQ multiplex PCR assay. A mixture of 60 forward primers for TCR Vbeta segments and 13 reverse primers for TCR Jbeta segments was used in the multiplex PCR. The CDR3 region of rearranged TCR beta genes was amplified from genomic DNA by a multiplex PCR assay. Amplified TCR beta libraries were sequenced as 87-base-pair reads on the Illumina HiSeq System. The original methods were these. A later analysis counted some 74 million unique TCR beta chains across the 666 repertoires, and some 11 million of these chains were shared by at least two donors. Raw reads were error-corrected and collapsed into unique sequences by a nearest-neighbor algorithm in which closely related sequences were merged to remove PCR and sequencing errors. CDR3 sequences were aligned to IMGT reference sequences to assign V, D and J gene segments. For a sequence to be retained, a match of at least six nucleotides was required to both a V gene segment and a J gene segment. Rearrangements were classified as productive when the CDR3 lacked stop codons and remained in frame with V and J, and all other rearrangements were classified as non-productive. Following IMGT convention, CDR3 was defined as the stretch from the second conserved V-encoded cysteine to the conserved J-encoded phenylalanine. The earlier analysis of 500 to 750 of the donors excluded any sequence lacking an unambiguous match to a single V gene segment. In an earlier analysis of 587 of the donors, a V segment was called functional when productive rearrangements were above 56.7%, and segregating when the standard deviation between donors exceeded 5%. A statistical classification framework was built to diagnose cytomegalovirus status from the catalog of TCR beta chain sequences. A later analysis assigned V and J genes by comparing TCR nucleotide sequences with IMGT/GENE-DB human TR gene sequences. Using the TCRdist pipeline, a later analysis assigned CDR3 sequences along with most-parsimonious VDJ recombination scenarios. A later analysis defined each TCR beta chain by its CDR3 amino acid sequence plus V-gene family, and excluded reads lacking a unique V-gene family. In a later analysis, fewer than 650 highly shared, low-generation-probability nucleotide sequences were removed to address suspected cross-contamination and a sequencing artifact. In a later analysis, a clonal expansion index was calculated for each public chain from normalized within-repertoire ranks of inferred template counts. A later analysis computed generation probabilities with a VDJ recombination model fitted to out-of-frame rearrangements, and checked the results against IGoR. Hypergeometric tests were used in a later analysis to score TCR-TCR, TCR-HLA and TCR-CMV co-occurrence, with a repertoire-size bias correction applied to the TCR pairs. A later analysis estimated false discovery rates by permuting HLA or CMV assignments 20 times. In a later analysis, co-occurring TCRs were grouped using DBSCAN, with TCRdist sequence similarity added in when clustering inside HLA-allele-positive subsets. Repertoires with fewer than 30,000 or more than 120,000 public chains were left out of co-occurrence clustering, as were about 5 repertoires with anomalous nucleotide sharing. TCRdb carries this immuneACCESS record with in-frame sequences only. Its versions omit some clonotypes, under half of them owing to an unresolved V gene in the studies checked, with the rest unexplained. V, J and clone size are taken as reported in that table, and D and trimming were inferred from the DNA itself. The sample includes 95,000 to 100,000 clones, with roughly four fifths observed a single time. The ten largest account for 8.5% to 12% of the sample.

The table lists this clone with a count of one. Its specific antigen is unknown. No per-base quality is available; no much larger clone lies one base away. The chain is made from TRBV27 and TRBJ1-6; 7 bases in the junction line up with TRBD1. Material: PBMCs. The clonotype originates from a man aged 50-59 years in good health and CMV-seronegative. CDR3 protein: CASSLKRQGQSSPLHF. The bases read TGTGCCAGCAGCCTCAAAAGACAGGGCCAGTCTTCACCCCTCCACTTT.